This T cell receptor beta chain appears in the sequencing data of a study of cytomegalovirus exposure and HLA in healthy donors. About the study: The 90 to 150 validation repertoires used the same platform as the 650 to 750 first-cohort repertoires, a later analysis reported. Study-level findings and limits: Subsequent analysis of the 100 to 150 validation repertoires found a tendency for first-cohort TCR clusters to co-occur. For cytomegalovirus status, the classifier reportedly gave diagnoses with high specificity and sensitivity. The listing of 150 to 200 TCR beta chains classed them as cytomegalovirus-associated.

Trimming shortened V by 8 bases and J by 7 bases, and 14 bases separated the two germline ends. Germline values: CDR1 SNHLY, CDR2 FYNNEI. This CDR3 spans 12 amino acids. Assay: immunoSEQ multiplex PCR; the TCRdb copy retains only in-frame clones and omits some. The table lists about 79,000 clones, 80% to 95% of them singletons. In regard to this clone: Its antigen is unknown.

The chain carries TRBV2 and TRBJ1-2, with D perhaps matching TRBD1 (5 bases). Sequencing used PBMCs. The source of this sequence is a woman in her 30s in good health and CMV-seronegative. CDR3 DNA sequence: TGTGCCAGCGGGGGAGGGCTGGGTGGCTACACCTTC. This sequence encodes CASGGGLGGYTF.